Listed below are T cell receptor beta chains from one sample, sequenced in a study of T cells in localized non-small cell lung cancer. Assay: immunoSEQ multiplex PCR; the TCRdb copy retains only in-frame clones and omits some. The sample lists about 39,000 clones; 70% to 80% were seen once. Specimen: PBMCs, collected before any cancer treatment. The receptors here all came from a woman aged 35 to 75 with stage II squamous cell lung carcinoma. Both conserved end residues are trimmed from each CDR3. Fields, in order: V gene, CDR3 length, D gene, CDR3 protein. D genes are given only for firm matches.

V: TRBV28; length: 12; D: TRBD2; CDR3: ASGGESGTDTQY
V: TRBV7-9; length: 12; D: -; CDR3: AGDPLSSYNEQF
V: TRBV11-2; length: 13; D: TRBD2; CDR3: ASSLKSGGNNEQF
V: TRBV25-1; length: 15; D: TRBD2; CDR3: ASSESGISGRGNIQY
V: TRBV29-1; length: 14; D: TRBD1; CDR3: SVGGQGQSGANVLT
V: TRBV6-1; length: 9; D: -; CDR3: ASGSGNTIY
V: TRBV7-2; length: 16; D: -; CDR3: ASSLEEGGRGGYNEQF
V: TRBV5-4; length: 15; D: -; CDR3: ASSLAGSATLNSPLH
V: TRBV15; length: 13; D: TRBD1; CDR3: ATSNPGQGNHEQY
V: TRBV4-3; length: 11; D: -; CDR3: ASSQDWAGEAF
V: TRBV16; length: 13; D: TRBD1; CDR3: ASSQGTGWFQPQH
V: TRBV19; length: 10; D: -; CDR3: ASSRQVNEQF
V: TRBV27; length: 11; D: TRBD1; CDR3: ASSPGTGETQY
V: TRBV19; length: 15; D: -; CDR3: ASSMFPPGSSYNEQF
V: TRBV28; length: 10; D: -; CDR3: ASSPGILNAF
V: TRBV27; length: 13; D: TRBD1; CDR3: ASRGTEAWKDTQY
V: TRBV7-9; length: 12; D: TRBD1; CDR3: ASSQGDMNTEAF
V: TRBV5-1; length: 12; D: -; CDR3: ASSYQMTDTEAF
V: TRBV29-1; length: 11; D: TRBD2; CDR3: SVAGRVSETQY
V: TRBV10-2; length: 11; D: TRBD1; CDR3: ASVPGTGYEQY
V: TRBV28; length: 10; D: -; CDR3: ASTFQGRGYT
V: TRBV29-1; length: 12; D: -; CDR3: SVSSPNSYNEQF
V: TRBV7-7; length: 11; D: -; CDR3: ASSPQGWETQY
V: TRBV5-1; length: 11; D: -; CDR3: ASSLEAGYEQY
V: TRBV6-5; length: 12; D: TRBD1; CDR3: ASSYDRGTDTQY
V: TRBV7-2; length: 13; D: -; CDR3: ASSDKTVLNTEAF
V: TRBV19; length: 11; D: TRBD1; CDR3: ATKGTGRHEQY
V: TRBV4-2; length: 15; D: -; CDR3: ASSQDSDRSYNSPLH
V: TRBV6-6; length: 12; D: -; CDR3: ASIPGPSNQPQH
V: TRBV7-8; length: 13; D: -; CDR3: ASSFGDALSYEQY
V: TRBV7-9; length: 13; D: TRBD1; CDR3: ASSRGQGAYNEQF
V: TRBV29-1; length: 14; D: TRBD2; CDR3: SVDGTSGTAYNEQF
V: TRBV7-2; length: 10; D: -; CDR3: ASSLDGRGYT
V: TRBV14; length: 13; D: -; CDR3: ASSQGLADRETQY
V: TRBV19; length: 12; D: -; CDR3: ASSIDPLSVEAF
V: TRBV4-3; length: 15; D: TRBD1; CDR3: ASSQDSYSGQTYGYT
V: TRBV27; length: 15; D: -; CDR3: ASSRTTAYLMIGKLF
V: TRBV18; length: 14; D: TRBD1; CDR3: ASSFTLTGVGETQY
V: TRBV18; length: 15; D: TRBD1; CDR3: ASSTIGGLTGENGYT
V: TRBV5-1; length: 12; D: -; CDR3: ASSLLGQLNEQF
V: TRBV11-2; length: 12; D: -; CDR3: ASSAGHKTYEQY
V: TRBV2; length: 12; D: -; CDR3: ASSVTGALYGYT
V: TRBV4-3; length: 12; D: TRBD1; CDR3: ASSPQGLGEKLF
V: TRBV2; length: 12; D: -; CDR3: ASRDLGREAPQH
V: TRBV14; length: 11; D: TRBD1; CDR3: ASSPQGVGELF
V: TRBV7-2; length: 12; D: -; CDR3: ASSLRVGPETQY
V: TRBV6-5; length: 11; D: -; CDR3: ASSYSGGDGYT
V: TRBV5-1; length: 15; D: TRBD1; CDR3: ASSLGDRVHSGNTIY
V: TRBV2; length: 12; D: -; CDR3: ASSGQISNQPQH
V: TRBV11-2; length: 13; D: -; CDR3: ASSPGGAPNEKLF